This T cell receptor beta chain was sequenced during a study of spatial heterogeneity in lung cancer. TCRdb reprocessed the 5' RACE reads with MiXCR, giving one entry per CDR3 protein. The sample gives about 92,000 distinct CDR3 sequences, 9.5% to 15% of which show up once; 35% to 50% is in the top ten. Between the trimmed V and J ends, which lost 0 bases and 4 bases, there was a span of 5 bases. This CDR3 comprises 13 residues. Ten or more counts support this clonotype. What it recognizes is unknown. The time point here: sample taken at primary tumor resection. Samples were donated by 72 untreated early-stage non-small cell lung cancer patients. Study results and caveats: Circulating ubiquitous expanded tumor TCRs were observed more frequently at resection than at follow-up.

This specimen consisted of PBMCs, obtained at surgery. This receptor was taken from a male donor with early-stage non-small cell lung cancer. This chain uses TRBV12-3 or TRBV12-4 with TRBJ2-3; no clear D. The CDR3 protein is CASSLAGADTQYF. In DNA, the CDR3 is TGTGCCAGCAGTTTAGCAGGAGCAGATACGCAGTATTTT.